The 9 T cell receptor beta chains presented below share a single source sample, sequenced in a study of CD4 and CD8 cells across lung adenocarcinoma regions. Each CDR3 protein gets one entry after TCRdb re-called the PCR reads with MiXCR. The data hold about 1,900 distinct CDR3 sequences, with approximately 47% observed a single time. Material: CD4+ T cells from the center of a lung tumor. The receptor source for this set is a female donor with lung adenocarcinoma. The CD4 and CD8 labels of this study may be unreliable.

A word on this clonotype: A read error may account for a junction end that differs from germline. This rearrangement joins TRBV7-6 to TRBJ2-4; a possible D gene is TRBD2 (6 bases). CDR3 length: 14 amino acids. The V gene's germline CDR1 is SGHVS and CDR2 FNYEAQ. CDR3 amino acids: CGVWGLGSKNTQYF. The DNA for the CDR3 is TGCGGCGTCTGGGGACTGGGATCCAAAAACACTCAGTACTTC.

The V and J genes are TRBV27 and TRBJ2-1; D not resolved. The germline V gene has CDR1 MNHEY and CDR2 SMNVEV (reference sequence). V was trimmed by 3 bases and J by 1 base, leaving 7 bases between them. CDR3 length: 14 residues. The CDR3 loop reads CASSFRPSYNEQFF. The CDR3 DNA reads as TGTGCCAGCAGTTTTCGACCGTCCTACAATGAGCAGTTCTTC.

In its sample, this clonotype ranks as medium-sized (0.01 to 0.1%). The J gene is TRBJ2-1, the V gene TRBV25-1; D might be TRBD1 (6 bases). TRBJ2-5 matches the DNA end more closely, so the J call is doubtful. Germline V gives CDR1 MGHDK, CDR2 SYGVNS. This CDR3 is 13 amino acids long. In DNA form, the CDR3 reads TGTGCCAGCCGGAATACAGGGCTAGAGACCCAGTACTTC. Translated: CASRNTGLETQYF.

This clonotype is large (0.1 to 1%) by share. The CDR3 spells CASRDRTSGGETQYF. In DNA, the CDR3 is TGTGCCAGCAGGGATAGGACTAGCGGTGGAGAGACCCAGTACTTC. The chain joins TRBV6-1 to TRBJ2-1, with TRBD2 identical over 10 bases. The J call is doubtful: the DNA matches TRBJ2-5 better. This CDR3 region has 15 residues. Germline V gene lookup returns CDR1 MNHNS and CDR2 SASEGT.

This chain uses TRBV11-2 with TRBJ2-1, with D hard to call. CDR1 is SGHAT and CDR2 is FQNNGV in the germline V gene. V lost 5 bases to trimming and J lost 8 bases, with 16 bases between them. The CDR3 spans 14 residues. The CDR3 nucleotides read TGTGCCAGCAGCCCTAGTTGGGGAATCGATGAGCAGTTCTTC. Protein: CASSPSWGIDEQFF.

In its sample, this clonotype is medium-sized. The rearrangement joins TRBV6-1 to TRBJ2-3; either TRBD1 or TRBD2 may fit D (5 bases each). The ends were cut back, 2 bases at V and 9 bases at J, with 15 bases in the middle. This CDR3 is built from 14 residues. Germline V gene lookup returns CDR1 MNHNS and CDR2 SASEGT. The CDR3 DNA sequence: TGTGCCAGCAGTGAAAGGGACCCCCGGGACACGCAGTATTTT. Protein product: CASSERDPRDTQYF.

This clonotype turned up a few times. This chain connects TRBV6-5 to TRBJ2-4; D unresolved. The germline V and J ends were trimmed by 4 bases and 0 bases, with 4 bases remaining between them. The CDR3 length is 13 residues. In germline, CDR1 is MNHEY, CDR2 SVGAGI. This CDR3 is CASSLGAKNIQYF. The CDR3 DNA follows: TGTGCCAGCAGTTTGGGAGCCAAAAACATTCAGTACTTC.

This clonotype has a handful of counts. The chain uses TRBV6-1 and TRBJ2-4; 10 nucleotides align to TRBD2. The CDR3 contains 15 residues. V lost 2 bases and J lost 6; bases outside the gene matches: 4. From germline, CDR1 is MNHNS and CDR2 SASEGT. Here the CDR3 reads CASSEMASGRNIQYF. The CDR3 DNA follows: TGTGCCAGCAGTGAAATGGCTAGCGGGAGAAACATTCAGTACTTC.

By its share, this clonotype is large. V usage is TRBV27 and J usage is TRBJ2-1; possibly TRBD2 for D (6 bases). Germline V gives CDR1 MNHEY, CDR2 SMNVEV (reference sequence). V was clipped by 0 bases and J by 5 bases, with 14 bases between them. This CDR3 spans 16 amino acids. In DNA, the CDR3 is TGTGCCAGCAGTTTATCTGGCGGGAACCCCCACAATGAGCAGTTCTTC. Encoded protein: CASSLSGGNPHNEQFF.